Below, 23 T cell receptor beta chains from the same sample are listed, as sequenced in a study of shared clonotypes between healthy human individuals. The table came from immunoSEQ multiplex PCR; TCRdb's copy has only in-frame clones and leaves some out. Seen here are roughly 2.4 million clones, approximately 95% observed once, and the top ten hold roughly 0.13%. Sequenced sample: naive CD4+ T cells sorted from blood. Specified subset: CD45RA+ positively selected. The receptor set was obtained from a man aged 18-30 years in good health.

Here the CDR3 reads CAISESAGVEQYF. For the CDR3, the DNA is TGTGCCATCAGTGAGTCTGCGGGGGTCGAGCAGTACTTC. V and J are TRBV10-3 and TRBJ2-7; 7 bases agree with TRBD2. Germline trimming cut 0 bases from V and 6 bases from J; bases unmatched to any gene: 2. The length of the CDR3 is 13 residues. Germline V gives CDR1 ENHRY, CDR2 SYGVKD.

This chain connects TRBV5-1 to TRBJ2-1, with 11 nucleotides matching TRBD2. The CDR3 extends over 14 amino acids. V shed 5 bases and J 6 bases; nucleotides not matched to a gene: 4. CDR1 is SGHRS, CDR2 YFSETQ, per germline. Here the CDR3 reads CASRLAGGLNEQFF. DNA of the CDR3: TGCGCCAGCAGGTTAGCGGGGGGGCTCAATGAGCAGTTCTTC.

DNA for the CDR3: TGTGCCAGCAGCCCCCAGCGGGGCCAGACCGGGGAGCTGTTTTTT. This encodes CASSPQRGQTGELFF. The chain recombines TRBV7-9 with TRBJ2-2; TRBD2 matches at 7 bases. Germline values: CDR1 SEHNR, CDR2 FQNEAQ (reference sequence). The CDR3 contains 15 residues. After removal of 5 bases from V and 5 bases from J, the junction contained 8 bases not matched to a gene. Full variable domain (outside the CDR3, taken from reference TRBV7-9 and TRBJ2-2): DTGVSQNPRHKITKRGQNVTFRCDPISEHNRLYWYRQTLGQGPEFLTYFQNEAQLEKSRLLSDRFSAERPKGSFSTLEIQRTEQGDSAMYLCASSPQRGQTGELFFGEGSRLTVL.

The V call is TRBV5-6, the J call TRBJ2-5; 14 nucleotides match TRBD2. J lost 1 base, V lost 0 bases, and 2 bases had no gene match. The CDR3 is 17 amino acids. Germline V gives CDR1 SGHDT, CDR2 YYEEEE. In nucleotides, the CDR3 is TGTGCCAGCAGCTTGGAGGGACTAGCGGGGGTCCAAGAGACCCAGTACTTC. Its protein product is CASSLEGLAGVQETQYF.

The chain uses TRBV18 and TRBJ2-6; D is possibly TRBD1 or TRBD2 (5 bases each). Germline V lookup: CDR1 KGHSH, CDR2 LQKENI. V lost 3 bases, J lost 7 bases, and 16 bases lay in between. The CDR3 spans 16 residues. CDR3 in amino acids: CASSPSTGRGANVLTF. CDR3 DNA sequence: TGTGCCAGCTCACCCTCTACAGGACGGGGTGCCAACGTCCTGACTTTC.

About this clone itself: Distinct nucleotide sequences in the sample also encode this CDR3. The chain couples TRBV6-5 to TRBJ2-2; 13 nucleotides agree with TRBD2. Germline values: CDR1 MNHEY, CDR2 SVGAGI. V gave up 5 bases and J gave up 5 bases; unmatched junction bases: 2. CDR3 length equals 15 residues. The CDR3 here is CASSRLAGGTGELFF. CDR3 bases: TGTGCCAGCAGTCGACTAGCGGGGGGTACCGGGGAGCTGTTTTTT.

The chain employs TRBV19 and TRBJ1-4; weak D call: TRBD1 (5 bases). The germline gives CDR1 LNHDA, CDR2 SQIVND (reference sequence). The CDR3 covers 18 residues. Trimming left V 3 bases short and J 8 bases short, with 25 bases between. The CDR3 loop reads CASSIGLGPGLSLEKLFF. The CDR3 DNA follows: TGTGCCAGTAGTATCGGGTTGGGTCCGGGACTGAGCCTAGAAAAACTGTTTTTT.

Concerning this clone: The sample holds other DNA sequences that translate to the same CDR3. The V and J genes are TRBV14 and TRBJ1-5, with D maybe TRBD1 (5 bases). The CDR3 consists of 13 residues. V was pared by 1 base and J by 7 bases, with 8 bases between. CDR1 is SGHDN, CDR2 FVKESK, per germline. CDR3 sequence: CASSQGRGQPQHF. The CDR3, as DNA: TGTGCCAGCAGCCAAGGAAGGGGACAGCCCCAGCATTTT. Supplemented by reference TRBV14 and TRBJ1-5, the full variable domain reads EAGVTQFPSHSVIEKGQTVTLRCDPISGHDNLYWYRRVMGKEIKFLLHFVKESKQDESGMPNNRFLAERTGGTYSTLKVQPAELEDSGVYFCASSQGRGQPQHFGDGTRLSIL.

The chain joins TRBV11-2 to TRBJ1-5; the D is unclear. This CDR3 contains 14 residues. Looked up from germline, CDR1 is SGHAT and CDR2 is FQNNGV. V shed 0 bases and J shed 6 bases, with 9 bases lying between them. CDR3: CASSLDTPGQPQHF. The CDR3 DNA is TGTGCCAGCAGCTTAGATACGCCGGGTCAGCCCCAGCATTTT. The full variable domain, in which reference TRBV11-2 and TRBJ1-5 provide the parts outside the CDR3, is EAGVAQSPRYKIIEKRQSVAFWCNPISGHATLYWYQQILGQGPKLLIQFQNNGVVDDSQLPKDRFSAERLKGVDSTLKIQPAKLEDSAVYLCASSLDTPGQPQHFGDGTRLSIL.

The CDR3 spells CASNPTGEGTDTQYF. CDR3 bases: TGTGCCAGTAACCCGACAGGGGAGGGCACAGATACGCAGTATTTT. The chain is built from TRBV19 and TRBJ2-3; 8 bases line up with TRBD1. The CDR3 is made up of 15 amino acids. The J segment lost 1 base and the V segment lost 7 bases, leaving 7 bases of the junction unmatched. CDR1 and CDR2 (germline): LNHDA, SQIVND (reference sequence).

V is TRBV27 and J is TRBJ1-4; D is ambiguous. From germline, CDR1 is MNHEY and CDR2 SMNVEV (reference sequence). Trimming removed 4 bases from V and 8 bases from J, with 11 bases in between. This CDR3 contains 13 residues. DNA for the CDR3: TGTGCCAGCAGTTCCCTGTCCCCCGAAAAACTGTTTTTT. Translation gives CASSSLSPEKLFF.

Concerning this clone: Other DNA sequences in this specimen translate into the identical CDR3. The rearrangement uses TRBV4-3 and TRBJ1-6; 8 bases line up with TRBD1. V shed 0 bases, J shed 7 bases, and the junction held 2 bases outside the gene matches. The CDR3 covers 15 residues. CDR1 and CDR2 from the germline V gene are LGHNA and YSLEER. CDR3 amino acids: CASSQDGQGNSPLHF. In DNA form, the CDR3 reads TGCGCCAGCAGCCAAGATGGACAGGGCAATTCACCCCTCCACTTT.

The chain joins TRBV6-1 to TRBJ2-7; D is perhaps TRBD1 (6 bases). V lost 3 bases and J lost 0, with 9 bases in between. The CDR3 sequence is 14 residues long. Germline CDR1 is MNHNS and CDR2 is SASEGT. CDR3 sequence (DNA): TGTGCCAGCAGTGATGGGGGCAGCTCCTACGAGCAGTACTTC. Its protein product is CASSDGGSSYEQYF.

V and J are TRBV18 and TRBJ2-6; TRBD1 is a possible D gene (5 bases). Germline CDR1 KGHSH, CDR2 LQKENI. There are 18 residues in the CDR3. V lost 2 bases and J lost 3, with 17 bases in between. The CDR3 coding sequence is TGTGCCAGCTCACCAAGTGAAGGAAGGGGCGATGGGGCCAACGTCCTGACTTTC. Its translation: CASSPSEGRGDGANVLTF.

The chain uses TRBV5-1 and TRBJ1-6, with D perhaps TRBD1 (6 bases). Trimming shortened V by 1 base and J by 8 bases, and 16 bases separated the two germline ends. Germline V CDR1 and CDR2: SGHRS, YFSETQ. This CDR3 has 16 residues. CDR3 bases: TGCGCCAGCAGCTTGTTGCGGGGGGCAATTGATTCACCCCTCCACTTT. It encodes CASSLLRGAIDSPLHF.

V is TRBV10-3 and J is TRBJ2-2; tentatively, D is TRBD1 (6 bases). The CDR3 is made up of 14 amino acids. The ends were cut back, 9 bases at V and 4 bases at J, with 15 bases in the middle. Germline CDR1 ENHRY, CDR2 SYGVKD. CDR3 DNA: TGTGCCATACTACAGGGTCGGGGCACCGGGGAGCTGTTTTTT. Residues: CAILQGRGTGELFF.

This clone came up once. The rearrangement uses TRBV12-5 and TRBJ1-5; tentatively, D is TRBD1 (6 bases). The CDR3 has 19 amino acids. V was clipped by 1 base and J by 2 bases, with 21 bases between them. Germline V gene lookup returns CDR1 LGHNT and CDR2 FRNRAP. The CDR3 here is CASGLDNRVRNERNQPQHF. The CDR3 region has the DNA TGTGCTAGTGGTTTGGATAACAGGGTTCGGAATGAGCGCAATCAGCCCCAGCATTTT.

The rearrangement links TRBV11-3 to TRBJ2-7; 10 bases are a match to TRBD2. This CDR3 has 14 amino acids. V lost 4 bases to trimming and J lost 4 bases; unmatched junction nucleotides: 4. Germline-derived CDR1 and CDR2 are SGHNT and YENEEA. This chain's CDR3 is CASSSPGLAYEQYF. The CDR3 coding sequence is TGTGCCAGCAGCTCGCCGGGACTAGCGTACGAGCAGTACTTC.

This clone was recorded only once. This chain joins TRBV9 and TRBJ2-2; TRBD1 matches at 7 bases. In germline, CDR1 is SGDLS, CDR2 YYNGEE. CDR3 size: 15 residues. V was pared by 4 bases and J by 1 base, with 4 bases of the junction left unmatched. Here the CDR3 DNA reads TGTGCCAGCAGCCCCAGGGGGTTGAACACCGGGGAGCTGTTTTTT. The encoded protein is CASSPRGLNTGELFF.

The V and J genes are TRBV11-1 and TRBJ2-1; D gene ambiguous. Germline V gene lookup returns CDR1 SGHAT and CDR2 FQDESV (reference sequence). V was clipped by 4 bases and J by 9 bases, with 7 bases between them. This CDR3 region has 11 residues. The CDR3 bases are TGTGCCAGCAGCTCATATGGTGAGCAGTTCTTC. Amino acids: CASSSYGEQFF.

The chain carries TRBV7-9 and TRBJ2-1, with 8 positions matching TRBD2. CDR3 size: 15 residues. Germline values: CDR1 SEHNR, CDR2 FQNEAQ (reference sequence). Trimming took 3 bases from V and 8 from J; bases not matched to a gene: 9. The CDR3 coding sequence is TGTGCCAGCAGCTTGGGCCCCTCGCGGGGGGATGAGCAGTTCTTC. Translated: CASSLGPSRGDEQFF.

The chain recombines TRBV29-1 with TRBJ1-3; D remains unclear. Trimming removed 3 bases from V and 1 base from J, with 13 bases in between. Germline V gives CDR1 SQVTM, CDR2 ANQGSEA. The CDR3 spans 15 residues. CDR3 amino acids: CSVEGLGSSGNTIYF. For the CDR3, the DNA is TGCAGCGTTGAGGGGTTGGGATCGTCTGGAAACACCATATATTTT.

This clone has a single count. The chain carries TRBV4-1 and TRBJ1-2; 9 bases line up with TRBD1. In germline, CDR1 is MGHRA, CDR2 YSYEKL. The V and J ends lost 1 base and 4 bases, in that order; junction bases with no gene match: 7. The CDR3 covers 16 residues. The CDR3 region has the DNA TGCGCCAGCAGCCAAGTGGGACAGGGACTAGTCTATGGCTACACCTTC. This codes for CASSQVGQGLVYGYTF.